One and the same sample provided the 25 T cell receptor beta chains below, sequenced in a study of cytomegalovirus exposure and HLA in healthy donors. The PCR employed 60 Vbeta primers together with 13 Jbeta primers. TCRdb's table, derived via immunoSEQ multiplex PCR, lists solely in-frame clones and lacks some. The sample has about 120,000 clones, 81% seen once. The specimen was PBMCs. The receptors stem from a man between 40 and 49 years old in good health and CMV-seronegative.

The chain has TRBV29-1 and TRBJ2-7; 7 positions match TRBD2. Germline CDR1 and CDR2: SQVTM and ANQGSEA. Trimming took 4 bases from V and 9 from J; bases not matched to a gene: 6. The CDR3 has 11 amino acids. CDR3: CSVGAREGQYF. The DNA of the CDR3 is TGCAGCGTTGGAGCAAGGGAGGGGCAGTACTTC.

The chain carries TRBV7-6 and TRBJ1-1; tentative D call: TRBD1 (6 bases). The germline CDR1 and CDR2 sequences are SGHVS and FNYEAQ. V shed 3 bases and J shed 3 bases, with 8 bases lying between them. The CDR3 spans 13 residues. The CDR3 coding sequence is TGTGCCAGCAGCTTTAACAGGGACACTGAAGCTTTCTTT. Translating gives CASSFNRDTEAFF.

This clone has a handful of counts. This rearrangement joins TRBV5-1 to TRBJ2-1, with 8 bases aligning to TRBD2. V was clipped by 4 bases and J by 0 bases; unmatched bases: 3. CDR3 length equals 15 residues. CDR1 is SGHRS and CDR2 is YFSETQ in the germline V gene. The CDR3 DNA is TGCGCCAGCAGCGTTAGCGGGGACTCCTACAATGAGCAGTTCTTC. It yields the protein CASSVSGDSYNEQFF.

This chain uses TRBV19 with TRBJ1-4; 9 nucleotides match TRBD1. Germline lookup yields CDR1 LNHDA and CDR2 SQIVND (reference sequence). This CDR3 comprises 15 residues. V gave up 5 bases and J gave up 6 bases; unmatched junction bases: 7. CDR3: CASSVSGTGHEKLFF. The CDR3 DNA reads TGTGCCAGTAGTGTTTCCGGGACAGGGCATGAAAAACTGTTTTTT.

V usage is TRBV18 and J usage is TRBJ1-2, with 7 bases aligning to TRBD1. The CDR3 has 13 amino acids. Trimming removed 4 bases from V and 4 bases from J; junction bases left unmatched: 3. Germline V gene data show CDR1 as KGHSH and CDR2 as LQKENI. The CDR3 DNA follows: TGTGCCAGCTCACATGGACAGGTCTATGGCTACACCTTC. Translation: CASSHGQVYGYTF.

This chain uses TRBV10-2 with TRBJ2-5; possible D gene TRBD1, 6 bases. This CDR3 is built from 13 residues. Germline CDR1 reads WSHSY; CDR2 reads SAAADI. Trimming stripped 2 bases from V and 5 bases from J, with 9 bases between. The CDR3 DNA follows: TGCGCCAGCAGTGAGCAGGGGAAGGAGACCCAGTACTTC. Its protein is CASSEQGKETQYF.

The chain has TRBV7-9 and TRBJ2-7; D may be TRBD2 (6 bases). The CDR3 runs 14 residues. CDR1 SEHNR and CDR2 FQNEAQ come from the germline V gene (reference sequence). Trimming pared 3 bases from V and 1 base from J, leaving 10 bases between. The CDR3 region has the DNA TGTGCCAGCAGCTTGTACGGGGGATCCTACGAGCAGTACTTC. Translating it yields CASSLYGGSYEQYF.

The chain joins TRBV7-2 to TRBJ1-5; a weak D match, TRBD1 (6 bases). V lost 1 base and J lost 6, with 13 bases in between. CDR3 length: 15 amino acids. The V gene's germline CDR1 is SGHTA and CDR2 FQGNSA. CDR3 DNA sequence: TGTGCCAGCAGCTTAGGTTTGGGGGCGGCTCAGCCCCAGCATTTT. Translated, it gives CASSLGLGAAQPQHF. The full variable domain, its missing parts supplied by reference TRBV7-2 and TRBJ1-5, is GAGVSQSPSNKVTEKGKDVELRCDPISGHTALYWYRQSLGQGLEFLIYFQGNSAPDKSGLPSDRFSAERTGGSVSTLTIQRTQQEDSAVYLCASSLGLGAAQPQHFGDGTRLSIL.

The chain is built from TRBV4-3 and TRBJ1-2; D gene uncertain. The CDR3 spans 14 residues. Trimming left V 3 bases short and J 5 bases short, with 13 bases between. Germline CDR1 LGHNA, CDR2 YSLEER. Written as DNA, the CDR3 is TGCGCCAGCAGCCAGAGGTCGGACTTATATGGCTACACCTTC. Protein sequence: CASSQRSDLYGYTF.

The chain couples TRBV28 to TRBJ2-3; perhaps TRBD2 as D (6 bases). Trimming left V 8 bases short and J 3 bases short, with 15 bases between. CDR1 is MDHEN and CDR2 is SYDVKM in the germline V gene. This CDR3 region has 14 residues. DNA of the CDR3: TGTGCCAGCCGGAGGAGGGGTGGAACAGATACGCAGTATTTT. This sequence encodes CASRRRGGTDTQYF.

This chain connects TRBV5-4 to TRBJ2-5, with 8 bases aligning to TRBD1. Germline trimming cut 3 bases from V and 6 bases from J; bases unmatched to any gene: 7. From germline, CDR1 is SGHNT and CDR2 YYREEE (reference sequence). CDR3 length: 14 amino acids. The CDR3 sequence is CASSSRTGTQTQYF. In nucleotides, the CDR3 is TGTGCCAGCAGCTCTCGGACAGGGACACAGACCCAGTACTTC.

The chain employs TRBV7-9 and TRBJ1-1, with 8 bases aligning to TRBD1. Germline CDR1 is SEHNR and CDR2 is FQNEAQ (reference sequence). The V and J ends lost 5 bases and 1 base, in that order; junction bases with no gene match: 9. The CDR3 is 16 residues long. The CDR3 is CASSATGGTSNTEAFF. The DNA of the CDR3 is TGTGCCAGCAGCGCCACAGGGGGGACCTCGAACACTGAAGCTTTCTTT. Full variable domain (outside the CDR3, taken from reference TRBV7-9 and TRBJ1-1): DTGVSQNPRHKITKRGQNVTFRCDPISEHNRLYWYRQTLGQGPEFLTYFQNEAQLEKSRLLSDRFSAERPKGSFSTLEIQRTEQGDSAMYLCASSATGGTSNTEAFFGQGTRLTVV.

This clone appeared once. V is TRBV5-4 and J is TRBJ1-6; no definite D call. Germline CDR1 SGHNT, CDR2 YYREEE (reference sequence). CDR3 length: 15 amino acids. V was trimmed by 0 bases and J by 7 bases, leaving 11 bases between them. CDR3 residues: CASSLAGLPNSPLHF. CDR3 bases: TGTGCCAGCAGCTTGGCCGGGTTACCCAATTCACCCCTCCACTTT.

The genes are TRBV5-1 and TRBJ2-5; no reliable D call. Trimming pared 4 bases from V and 3 bases from J, leaving 10 bases between. CDR1 is SGHRS and CDR2 is YFSETQ in the germline V gene. The CDR3 covers 13 residues. In DNA, the CDR3 is TGCGCCAGCAGCCCCCGAGGTAAAGAGACCCAGTACTTC. This codes for CASSPRGKETQYF. Full variable domain (remainder filled in from reference TRBV5-1 and TRBJ2-5): KAGVTQTPRYLIKTRGQQVTLSCSPISGHRSVSWYQQTPGQGLQFLFEYFSETQRNKGNFPGRFSGRQFSNSRSEMNVSTLELGDSALYLCASSPRGKETQYFGPGTRLLVL.

This clone was observed a single time. V and J are TRBV7-8 and TRBJ2-1; D gene unclear. The germline V gene encodes CDR1 SGHVS and CDR2 FQNEAQ. The CDR3 consists of 12 residues. The V end was cut by 5 bases, the J end by 9 bases, with 11 bases between. The CDR3 nucleotides read TGTGCCAGCAGCCCCTATGTGAGTGAGCAGTTCTTC. Translated: CASSPYVSEQFF.

This chain connects TRBV11-3 to TRBJ2-1; TRBD1 matches 7 bases. J gave up 5 bases and V 5 bases, and 9 bases lay outside the gene matches. The CDR3 runs 15 residues. Germline loops: CDR1 SGHNT, CDR2 YENEEA. The CDR3 spells CASSAQGVGNNEQFF. In nucleotides, the CDR3 is TGTGCCAGCAGCGCCCAGGGGGTTGGGAACAATGAGCAGTTCTTC.

The J gene is TRBJ2-1, the V gene TRBV5-6; TRBD2 agrees at 8 bases. V dropped 4 bases and J dropped 10; count of bases not matched to a gene: 13. The CDR3 is made up of 15 amino acids. In germline, CDR1 is SGHDT, CDR2 YYEEEE. In DNA form, the CDR3 reads TGTGCCAGCAGCGGCGGCGGGGGGATGGTCGGGGAGCAGTTCTTC. Amino acids: CASSGGGGMVGEQFF.

V gene TRBV6-5 combines with J gene TRBJ2-7; no definite D call. V lost 4 bases and J 3 bases, leaving 13 bases between the germline ends. Germline CDR1 MNHEY, CDR2 SVGAGI. This CDR3 spans 14 amino acids. The CDR3 sequence: CASSSPGRGYEQYF. The CDR3 DNA reads as TGTGCCAGCAGTTCCCCCGGTCGCGGCTACGAGCAGTACTTC.

This clone is labeled as medium-sized. J is TRBJ1-2 and V is TRBV4-3; D is unresolved. Trimming removed 0 bases at V and 4 bases at J, with 9 bases between. This CDR3 comprises 14 residues. Germline loops: CDR1 LGHNA, CDR2 YSLEER. CDR3 nucleotide sequence: TGCGCCAGCAGCCAAGATACGGTGAGCTATGGCTACACCTTC. Amino acid sequence: CASSQDTVSYGYTF.

The sample holds one count of this clone. The gene calls are TRBV27 and TRBJ1-1, with 8 bases lining up with TRBD1. CDR1 and CDR2 (germline): MNHEY, SMNVEV (reference sequence). Germline trimming cut 8 bases from V and 5 bases from J; bases unmatched to any gene: 7. The CDR3 length is 13 residues. The CDR3 nucleotides are TGTGCCAGCGGACAGGGAGTTGGGACTGAAGCTTTCTTT. Translated: CASGQGVGTEAFF.

V is TRBV2 and J is TRBJ2-7; TRBD1 is a possible D gene (5 bases). CDR3 length equals 13 residues. Germline V gene data show CDR1 as SNHLY and CDR2 as FYNNEI. Between the trimmed V and J ends, which lost 7 bases and 3 bases, there was a span of 13 bases. In DNA form, the CDR3 reads TGTGCCAGCATACAGGAACCGTACTACGAGCAGTACTTC. Translation gives CASIQEPYYEQYF.

The count of this clone is one. This chain connects TRBV5-1 to TRBJ2-7; D is possibly TRBD1 (6 bases). The V gene lost 0 bases and the J gene lost 0 bases, with 7 bases spanning the gap. CDR1 is SGHRS, CDR2 YFSETQ, per germline. The CDR3 extends over 14 amino acids. The chain's CDR3 is CASSLEGGSYEQYF. In DNA, the CDR3 is TGCGCCAGCAGCTTGGAAGGGGGCTCCTACGAGCAGTACTTC.

V usage is TRBV29-1 and J usage is TRBJ1-1, with TRBD1 matching over 7 bases. The V gene's germline CDR1 is SQVTM and CDR2 ANQGSEA. The J segment lost 4 bases and the V segment lost 5 bases, leaving 4 bases of the junction unmatched. This CDR3 region has 12 residues. The CDR3 here is CSVLTGATEAFF. The DNA of the CDR3 is TGCAGCGTTCTCACAGGGGCCACTGAAGCTTTCTTT.

The chain recombines TRBV6-5 with TRBJ2-2; 8 nucleotides align to TRBD2. CDR1 and CDR2 (germline): MNHEY, SVGAGI. The CDR3 is made up of 15 amino acids. V lost 6 bases and J lost 6; bases outside the gene matches: 9. CDR3 in DNA: TGTGCCAGCAGCCCGTCGACTAGCGATGCCGGGGAGCTGTTTTTT. Its translation is CASSPSTSDAGELFF.

The chain has TRBV6-5 and TRBJ2-7; 7 positions agree with TRBD1. The V gene's germline CDR1 is MNHEY and CDR2 SVGAGI. CDR3 length: 14 residues. Unmatched junction bases numbered 4, after V lost 4 bases and J lost 1 base. The CDR3 bases are TGTGCCAGCAGTTCCAGGGGACAGTCCTACGAGCAGTACTTC. Translated, it gives CASSSRGQSYEQYF.